This T cell receptor (beta chain) was sequenced in a study of T cell responses to AZD1222 COVID-19 vaccine. Germline V lookup: CDR1 SGHDN, CDR2 FVKESK. The CDR3 is 15 residues long. The germline V and J ends were trimmed by 4 bases and 7 bases, with 19 bases remaining between them. Assay used: immunoSEQ multiplex PCR; TCRdb lists only in-frame clones, some missing. The sample includes 150,000 or so clones, 92% seen only once; the top ten take approximately 2%. The source was peripheral blood, collected on day 0 of AZD1222 vaccination. This clonotype was sampled from an adult in good health. The J gene is TRBJ1-1, the V gene TRBV14; possibly TRBD1 for D (5 bases). CDR3 bases: TGTGCCAGCAGCCTATTAAGGGGAGGTGCTTTTGAAGCTTTCTTT. Amino acids: CASSLLRGGAFEAFF. Supplemented by reference TRBV14 and TRBJ1-1, the full variable domain reads EAGVTQFPSHSVIEKGQTVTLRCDPISGHDNLYWYRRVMGKEIKFLLHFVKESKQDESGMPNNRFLAERTGGTYSTLKVQPAELEDSGVYFCASSLLRGGAFEAFFGQGTRLTVV.